This is a list of T cell receptor beta chains from one sample in a study of blood T cell repertoires in COVID-19. Measured with immunoSEQ multiplex PCR; TCRdb has only the in-frame clones, and not every one. This repertoire shows about 69,000 clones, about 90% found once; its top ten account for 5% to 6%. The sequencing input was peripheral blood. The receptors derive from a man aged 50-59 years with acute or convalescent COVID-19. The CDR3 runs from the conserved cysteine through the conserved F or W. A D gene is named only where the DNA matches it firmly. Rows give clone size only sometimes, using once, few, many, or a class for an expanded clone.

J: TRBJ2-5
D: TRBD2
V: TRBV24-1
size: .
CDR3: CATSGTSGQETQYF
DNA: TGTGCCACCAGTGGGACTAGCGGACAAGAGACCCAGTACTTC

J: TRBJ2-3
D: TRBD2
V: TRBV27
size: .
CDR3: CASSPIAGVGTDTQYF
DNA: TGTGCCAGCAGTCCCATAGCGGGTGTAGGCACAGATACGCAGTATTTT

J: TRBJ2-3
D: TRBD2
V: TRBV3-1/TRBV3-2
size: .
CDR3: CASSPTRSTSGIRDTQYF
DNA: TGTGCCAGCAGCCCAACCCGTTCAACTAGCGGGATACGGGATACGCAGTATTTT

J: TRBJ1-2
D: TRBD1
V: TRBV4-2
size: .
CDR3: CASSPTRQGASAIDYGYTF
DNA: TGTGCCAGCAGCCCAACGAGACAGGGGGCTTCGGCTATCGACTATGGCTACACCTTC

J: TRBJ2-5
D: .
V: TRBV6-5
size: .
CDR3: CASSHGETQYF
DNA: TGTGCCAGCAGTCATGGCGAGACCCAGTACTTC

J: TRBJ1-6
D: .
V: TRBV6-1
size: .
CDR3: CASSELGQPLHF
DNA: TGTGCCAGCAGTGAGCTGGGCCAGCCCCTCCACTTT

J: TRBJ2-2
D: .
V: TRBV30
size: .
CDR3: CAWSVASLRNTGELFF
DNA: TGTGCCTGGAGTGTAGCTTCTTTGAGGAACACCGGGGAGCTGTTTTTT

J: TRBJ2-4
D: .
V: TRBV4-3
size: .
CDR3: CASSPQVSKNIQYF
DNA: TGCGCCAGCAGCCCCCAGGTTTCCAAAAACATTCAGTACTTC

J: TRBJ2-7
D: TRBD2
V: TRBV3-1/TRBV3-2
size: once
CDR3: CASTRGAGGPNEQYF
DNA: TGTGCCAGCACCCGGGGGGCGGGAGGGCCGAACGAGCAGTACTTC

J: TRBJ2-3
D: TRBD2
V: TRBV29-1
size: .
CDR3: CSVTHREDVYTQYF
DNA: TGCAGCGTCACGCATCGGGAGGATGTTTATACGCAGTATTTT

J: TRBJ1-3
D: TRBD1
V: TRBV4-1
size: .
CDR3: CASSQTGLGNTIYF
DNA: TGCGCCAGCAGCCAGACAGGGCTGGGAAACACCATATATTTT

J: TRBJ1-2
D: .
V: TRBV29-1
size: .
CDR3: CSATGYYGYTF
DNA: TGCAGCGCCACAGGGTACTATGGCTACACCTTC

J: TRBJ2-1
D: TRBD2
V: TRBV6-2/TRBV6-3
size: .
CDR3: CASSSSGSSYNEQFF
DNA: TGTGCCAGCAGTTCTAGCGGGAGCTCCTACAATGAGCAGTTCTTC

J: TRBJ2-2
D: TRBD2
V: TRBV24-1
size: .
CDR3: CATSAGLAAPNTGELFF
DNA: TGTGCCACCAGTGCCGGACTAGCGGCTCCGAACACCGGGGAGCTGTTTTTT

J: TRBJ1-1
D: TRBD1
V: TRBV12-3/TRBV12-4
size: few
CDR3: CASSTGVVTEAFF
DNA: TGTGCCAGCAGCACAGGGGTCGTCACTGAAGCTTTCTTT

J: TRBJ2-1
D: TRBD2
V: TRBV6-2/TRBV6-3
size: .
CDR3: CASSYGRGGGRAGNEQFF
DNA: TGTGCCAGCAGTTACGGCAGGGGAGGCGGGAGGGCCGGGAATGAGCAGTTCTTC

J: TRBJ1-1
D: TRBD1
V: TRBV4-1
size: .
CDR3: CASSQLTGGSEAFF
DNA: TGCGCCAGCAGCCAACTTACAGGGGGCTCTGAAGCTTTCTTT

J: TRBJ2-1
D: .
V: TRBV4-1
size: .
CDR3: CASSQDLLSSYNEQFF
DNA: TGCGCCAGCAGCCAAGATCTCCTTAGCTCCTACAATGAGCAGTTCTTC

J: TRBJ2-1
D: TRBD2
V: TRBV3-1/TRBV3-2
size: .
CDR3: CASSQDRGERLF
DNA: TGTGCCAGCAGCCAAGATCGGGGGGAGCGGCTCTTC

J: TRBJ2-1
D: .
V: TRBV3-1/TRBV3-2
size: .
CDR3: CASSRLLAALPSEQFF
DNA: TGTGCCAGCAGCCGCCTTTTAGCGGCCCTCCCCTCGGAGCAGTTCTTC

J: TRBJ1-3
D: .
V: TRBV28
size: .
CDR3: CASSLLAGSGNTIYF
DNA: TGTGCCAGCAGTTTATTGGCGGGCTCTGGAAACACCATATATTTT

J: TRBJ2-2
D: .
V: TRBV21-1
size: .
CDR3: CASSVGRNSGDTGELFF
DNA: TGTGCCAGCAGCGTCGGCCGAAACTCAGGGGACACCGGGGAGCTGTTTTTT

J: TRBJ2-7
D: TRBD2
V: TRBV27
size: .
CDR3: CASSSTGLAGHEQYF
DNA: TGTGCCAGCAGTTCCACCGGACTAGCGGGCCACGAGCAGTACTTC

J: TRBJ2-1
D: .
V: TRBV6-6
size: .
CDR3: CASSHANGLDPYNEQFF
DNA: TGTGCCAGCAGTCACGCTAACGGCCTAGATCCCTACAATGAGCAGTTCTTC

J: TRBJ1-4
D: TRBD1
V: TRBV2
size: .
CDR3: CASAGTGGEKLFF
DNA: TGTGCCAGTGCCGGGACAGGGGGGGAAAAACTGTTTTTT

J: TRBJ2-7
D: .
V: TRBV19
size: once
CDR3: CASSIGTGFSYEQYF
DNA: TGTGCCAGTAGTATAGGTACAGGTTTCTCCTACGAGCAGTACTTC

J: TRBJ2-3
D: TRBD1
V: TRBV10-3
size: .
CDR3: CAIKQGATSSTDTQYF
DNA: TGTGCCATCAAACAGGGGGCGACCTCTAGCACAGATACGCAGTATTTT